The T cell receptor beta chain under discussion was sequenced for a study of T cells in Graves' hyperthyroidism and ophthalmopathy. Graves' hyperthyroidism showing no ophthalmopathy progression within 18 months was considered stable. Disease duration under 2 months; hyperthyroidism patients were aged 18 to 65. From RNA transcripts, TCR beta CDR3 regions were amplified. Using the HTBI primer set, a first-round RT-PCR was run on the TCR CDR3. A single record per CDR3 protein comes from TCRdb applying MiXCR to the multiplex PCR reads. The sample carries about 840,000 distinct CDR3 sequences, 35% to 45% recorded once. CDR1 and CDR2 from the germline V gene are ENHRY and SYGVKD. With 8 bases clipped from V and 0 bases from J, the junction kept 0 bases outside the gene matches. This CDR3 is 12 amino acids long. In this sample, this clonotype turned up many times.

This TCR was recovered from a man aged 18 to 29 with Graves' hyperthyroidism. This chain joins TRBV10-3 and TRBJ2-5, with TRBD2 identical over 7 bases. Material: blood. CDR3 bases: TGTGCCATCGGACTAGACCAAGAGACCCAGTACTTC. Amino acid sequence: CAIGLDQETQYF.